This T cell receptor beta chain was identified in a study of a mutant IDH1 vaccine in newly diagnosed glioma. Time point denoted: week 23, last vaccination. Mutant IDH1 20-mer peptide, at 300 ug, made up each vaccine dose, with topical imiquimod. Repertoires were generated with immunoSEQ multiplex PCR, while TCRdb's copy carries only in-frame clones and drops some. The repertoire includes about 82,000 clones, 75% to 85% of them detected once, and approximately 2% sits in the top ten. The CDR3 runs to 16 residues. Germline CDR1 MDHEN, CDR2 SYDVKM. V lost 5 bases, J lost 0 bases, and 10 bases stayed unmatched. Regarding this clone: Its antigen is undetermined.

This TCR derives from a man under 40 with glioma. Some clones in this sample may be carry-over from other donors' samples. The sample was PBMCs, taken from a glioma patient whose treatment included an IDH1 peptide vaccine. This chain joins TRBV28 and TRBJ2-7, with 7 bases that match TRBD1. The CDR3 reads CASSNPDRARSYEQYF. The DNA of the CDR3 is TGTGCCAGCAGTAACCCCGACAGGGCCCGCTCCTACGAGCAGTACTTC.